What follows describes a single T cell receptor beta chain. The antigen remains undetermined. Regarding donors, all were healthy bone marrow donors. This sample is part of a study of cytomegalovirus exposure and HLA in healthy donors. Points from the study as a whole: Researchers reported that three CMV-associated chains were confirmed in vitro as CMV antigen-specific.

The PCR had 60 Vbeta and 13 Jbeta primers. Clones were read by immunoSEQ multiplex PCR, and TCRdb kept only the in-frame ones, dropping some. The data hold roughly 190,000 clones, with around 78% observed a single time. V was pared by 5 bases and J by 7 bases, with 6 bases of the junction left unmatched. CDR3 length: 15 amino acids. Germline-derived CDR1 and CDR2 are SGHTA and FQGTGA. The sequence was obtained from a woman younger than 45 in good health and CMV-seropositive. This rearrangement joins TRBV7-3 to TRBJ2-6; the match to TRBD1 covers 9 bases. Source material: PBMCs. CDR3 in amino acids: CASSAQGAPANVLTF. CDR3 in DNA: TGTGCCAGCAGCGCACAGGGGGCCCCTGCCAACGTCCTGACTTTC.